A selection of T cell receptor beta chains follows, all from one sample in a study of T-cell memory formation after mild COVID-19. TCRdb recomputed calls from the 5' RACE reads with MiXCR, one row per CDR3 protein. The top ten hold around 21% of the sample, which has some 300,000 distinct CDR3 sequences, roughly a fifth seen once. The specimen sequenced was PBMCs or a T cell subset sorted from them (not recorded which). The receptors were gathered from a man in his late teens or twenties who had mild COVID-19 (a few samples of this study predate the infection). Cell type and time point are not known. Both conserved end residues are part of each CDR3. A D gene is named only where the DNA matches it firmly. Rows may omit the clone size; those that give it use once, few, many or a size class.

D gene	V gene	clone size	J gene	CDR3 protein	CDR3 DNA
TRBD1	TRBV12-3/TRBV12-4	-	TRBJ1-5	CASSLVSGGGQPQHF	TGTGCCAGCAGTTTGGTATCAGGGGGCGGGCAGCCCCAGCATTTT
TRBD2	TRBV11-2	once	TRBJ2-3	CASSSQGLAGVADTQYF	TGTGCCAGCAGCTCCCAGGGACTAGCGGGGGTGGCAGATACGCAGTATTTT
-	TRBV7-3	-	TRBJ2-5	CASSSATGETQYF	TGTGCCAGCAGCTCGGCCACGGGTGAGACCCAGTACTTC
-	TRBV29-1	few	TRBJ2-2	CSVNTWGETGELFF	TGCAGCGTTAATACCTGGGGTGAGACCGGGGAGCTGTTTTTT
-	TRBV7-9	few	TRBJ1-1	CASSATNTEAFF	TGTGCCAGCAGCGCAACGAACACTGAAGCTTTCTTT
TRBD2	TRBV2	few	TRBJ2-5	CASTEQAGGVETQYF	TGTGCCAGCACTGAACAGGCGGGGGGAGTCGAGACCCAGTACTTC
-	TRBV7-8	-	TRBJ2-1	CASSSTYSSYNEQFF	TGTGCCAGCAGCTCGACCTATAGCTCCTACAATGAGCAGTTCTTC
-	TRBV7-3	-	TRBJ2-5	CASGPDRETQYF	TGTGCCAGCGGGCCCGACCGAGAGACCCAGTACTTC
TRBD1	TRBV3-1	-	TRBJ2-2	CASSPVPGQGWNTGELFF	TGTGCCAGCAGCCCAGTCCCGGGACAGGGATGGAACACCGGGGAGCTGTTTTTT
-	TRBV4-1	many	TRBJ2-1	CASSQVAGNREQFF	TGCGCCAGCAGCCAAGTGGCAGGGAACCGTGAGCAGTTCTTC
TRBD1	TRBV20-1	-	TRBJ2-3	CSAARGGVPDTQYF	TGCAGTGCCGCCCGAGGGGGCGTCCCAGATACGCAGTATTTT
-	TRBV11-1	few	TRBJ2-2	CASSLAWAAYNTGELFF	TGTGCCAGCAGCTTAGCATGGGCGGCGTATAACACCGGGGAGCTGTTTTTT
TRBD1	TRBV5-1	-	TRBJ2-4	CASSFGQGASKNIQYF	TGCGCCAGCAGCTTCGGACAGGGGGCTTCCAAAAACATTCAGTACTTC
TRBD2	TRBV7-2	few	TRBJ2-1	CASSLVSGLAGGLEQFF	TGTGCCAGCAGCTTAGTATCTGGTCTAGCGGGGGGATTGGAGCAGTTCTTC
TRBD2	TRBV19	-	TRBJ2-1	CASSGGGPYNEQFF	TGTGCCAGTAGTGGCGGGGGTCCCTACAATGAGCAGTTCTTC
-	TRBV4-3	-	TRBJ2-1	CASSREARNEQFF	TGCGCCAGCAGCCGCGAAGCTAGGAATGAGCAGTTCTTC
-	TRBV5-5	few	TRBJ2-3	CASSSRASGTPMGDTQYF	TGTGCCAGCAGCTCCAGGGCTTCCGGGACACCAATGGGGGATACGCAGTATTTT
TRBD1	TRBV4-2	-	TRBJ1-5	CASSQGTGNQPQHF	TGTGCCAGCAGCCAAGGGACAGGAAATCAGCCCCAGCATTTT
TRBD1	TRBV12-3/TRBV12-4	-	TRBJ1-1	CASRGTGLNTEAFF	TGTGCCAGCAGGGGGACAGGGTTAAACACTGAAGCTTTCTTT
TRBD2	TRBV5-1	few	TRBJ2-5	CASSNPSGEETQYF	TGCGCCAGCAGTAACCCTAGCGGGGAGGAGACCCAGTACTTC
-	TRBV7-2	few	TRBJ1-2	CASSFRGVLYGYTF	TGTGCCAGCAGCTTCCGAGGGGTGCTCTATGGCTACACCTTC
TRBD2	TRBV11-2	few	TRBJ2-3	CASHPAGGTDNTDTQYF	TGTGCCAGCCACCCCGCCGGGGGGACGGATAACACAGATACGCAGTATTTT
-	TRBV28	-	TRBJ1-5	CASSGTAGPNQPQHF	TGTGCCAGCAGTGGGACGGCAGGGCCCAATCAGCCCCAGCATTTT
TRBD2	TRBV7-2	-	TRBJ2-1	CASSFPTSGGSTYNEQFF	TGTGCCAGCAGCTTCCCGACTAGCGGGGGGTCTACCTACAATGAGCAGTTCTTC
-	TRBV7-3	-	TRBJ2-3	CASSLQGITDTQYF	TGTGCCAGCAGCTTACAGGGGATCACAGATACGCAGTATTTT
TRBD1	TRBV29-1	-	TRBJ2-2	CSVDEGGDTGELFF	TGCAGCGTTGATGAAGGGGGCGACACCGGGGAGCTGTTTTTT
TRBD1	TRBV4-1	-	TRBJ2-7	CASSQGFFDRENEQYF	TGCGCCAGCAGCCAAGGGTTCTTCGACAGGGAGAACGAGCAGTACTTC
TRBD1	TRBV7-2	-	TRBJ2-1	CASSLRTGGVSEQFF	TGTGCCAGCAGCCTAAGAACAGGGGGTGTATCAGAGCAGTTCTTC
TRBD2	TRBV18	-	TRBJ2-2	CASSPRSSLAAGELFF	TGTGCCAGCTCACCACGTAGTTCTCTAGCGGCCGGGGAGCTGTTTTTT
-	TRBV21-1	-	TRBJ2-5	CASSIETRTEETQYF	TGTGCCAGCAGCATAGAGACTAGGACTGAGGAGACCCAGTACTTC
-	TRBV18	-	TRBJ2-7	CASSPGNYYEQYF	TGTGCCAGCTCACCAGGGAATTACTACGAGCAGTACTTC
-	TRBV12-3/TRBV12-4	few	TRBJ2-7	CASSFGASYEQYF	TGTGCCAGCAGTTTCGGGGCTTCCTACGAGCAGTACTTC
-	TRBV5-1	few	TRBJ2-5	CASSADRGETQYF	TGCGCCAGCAGCGCAGATCGGGGAGAGACCCAGTACTTC
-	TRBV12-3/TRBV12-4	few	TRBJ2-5	CASSLRQLGETQYF	TGTGCCAGCAGTTTACGGCAGCTTGGGGAGACCCAGTACTTC